These T cell receptor beta chains were read from a single sample in a study of blood T cells in healthy people across ages. TCRdb recomputed calls from the 5' RACE reads with MiXCR, one row per CDR3 protein. The table lists 1.5 million to 2 million distinct CDR3 sequences, around 36% of them singletons, with roughly 12% in the top ten. The source material was blood. All receptors come from a woman aged 25 to 39 in good health. The CDR3 runs from the conserved cysteine through the conserved F or W. A D gene is named only where the DNA matches it firmly. A clone size is listed for some rows: how often the clone was seen (once, few, many), or a class if it is expanded.

V gene	clone size	J gene	D gene	CDR3 DNA	CDR3 protein
TRBV3-1	NA	TRBJ1-6	NA	TGTGCCAGCAGCCAAACAGCCGGAAATTCACCCCTCCACTTT	CASSQTAGNSPLHF
TRBV7-6	few	TRBJ2-3	TRBD2	TGTGCCAGCAGGCCAGGGGGACTAGCGGGGGGGAAAGATACGCAGTATTTT	CASRPGGLAGGKDTQYF
TRBV5-1	NA	TRBJ1-2	TRBD1	TGCGCCAGCAGCCCCCTCCCGGGACAGACCTATGGCTACACCTTC	CASSPLPGQTYGYTF
TRBV5-1	few	TRBJ2-3	TRBD2	TGCGCCAGCAGCAATAGCGGGGGGGATACGCAGTATTTT	CASSNSGGDTQYF
TRBV27	NA	TRBJ2-1	TRBD1	TGTGCCAGCAGTTCCGGGACAGCCTCCTACAATGAGCAGTTCTTC	CASSSGTASYNEQFF
TRBV11-1	NA	TRBJ1-1	NA	TGTGCCAGCAGCTTGACGCAGGGCTGGAACACTGAAGCTTTCTTT	CASSLTQGWNTEAFF
TRBV4-2	few	TRBJ1-1	NA	TGTGCCAGCAGCCAAGATCTTTTCGCGGCTAACACTGAAGCTTTCTTT	CASSQDLFAANTEAFF
TRBV5-5	NA	TRBJ1-1	NA	TGTGCCAGCATCCAAATCGGGAACACTGAAGCTTTCTTT	CASIQIGNTEAFF
TRBV14	NA	TRBJ2-1	NA	TGTGCCAGCAGCCTGGGACTGGGATCTGGGCAGTTCTTC	CASSLGLGSGQFF
TRBV5-1	NA	TRBJ1-1	NA	TGCGCCAGCACGAACGTCTTTACAGGGCGTTGGACTGAAGCTTTCTTT	CASTNVFTGRWTEAFF
TRBV10-1	NA	TRBJ1-1	NA	TGCGCCAGCAGTGAGTCGAACGGGAACACTGAAGCTTTCTTT	CASSESNGNTEAFF
TRBV7-9	NA	TRBJ1-1	NA	TGTGCCAGCAGCTCAGAGGGGCAGACTGAAGCTTTCTTT	CASSSEGQTEAFF
TRBV2	NA	TRBJ1-2	NA	TGTGCCAGCAGTGAAGCGCGACGGTATGGCTACACCTTC	CASSEARRYGYTF
TRBV24-1	NA	TRBJ1-5	NA	TGTGCCACCAGTGGACAGAATCGTCGCTTCCGGATCTATCAGCCCCAGCATTTT	CATSGQNRRFRIYQPQHF
TRBV7-6	many	TRBJ2-7	TRBD2	TGTGCCAGCAGCTTAGAGCGGGGCAGCTACGAGCAGTACTTC	CASSLERGSYEQYF
TRBV15	NA	TRBJ2-5	TRBD2	TGTGCCGCCAGCACATTTAGCGGGGACCAAGAGACCCAGTACTTC	CAASTFSGDQETQYF
TRBV2	NA	TRBJ2-3	NA	TGTGCCACCACGACCCTCGGGACACCACACACAGATACGCAGTATTTT	CATTTLGTPHTDTQYF
TRBV5-1	NA	TRBJ2-3	NA	TGCGCCAGCAGCAAACGGACCGACACAGATACGCAGTATTTT	CASSKRTDTDTQYF
TRBV6-1	NA	TRBJ2-4	TRBD1	TGTGCCAGCAGTGACGGGGGACAGGGCCATCAGTACTTC	CASSDGGQGHQYF
TRBV27	many	TRBJ2-1	NA	TGTGCCAGCAGTTTTATCGGGGGAGGCCTTGGACACAATGAGCAGTTCTTC	CASSFIGGGLGHNEQFF
TRBV5-1	few	TRBJ2-3	TRBD2	TGCGCCAGCAGCCTCGGGACTAGCAGACGCACAGATACGCAGTATTTT	CASSLGTSRRTDTQYF
TRBV20-1	few	TRBJ1-6	NA	TGCAGTGCTAGAGATTTGGCGGTGGGGAATTCACCCCTCCACTTT	CSARDLAVGNSPLHF
TRBV6-2/TRBV6-3	few	TRBJ2-3	TRBD2	TGTGCCAGCAGCCACCCATGGGGGCGGGGGGGCCCAGATACGCAGTATTTT	CASSHPWGRGGPDTQYF
TRBV29-1	NA	TRBJ1-2	NA	TGCAGCGTTGAGGGGCACTATAACTATGGCTACACCTTC	CSVEGHYNYGYTF
TRBV10-3	once	TRBJ2-2	NA	TGTGCCATCAGTGCTGAGGGATCGGATACCGGGGAGCTGTTTTTT	CAISAEGSDTGELFF
TRBV12-3/TRBV12-4	NA	TRBJ2-3	TRBD1	TGTGCCAGCAGTTTCACAGGACAGGGTTTATCGGATACGCAGTATTTT	CASSFTGQGLSDTQYF
TRBV20-1	NA	TRBJ1-2	TRBD1	TGCAGTGCGGAGCAAAAACAGGGGCCGAACTATGGCCACACCTTC	CSAEQKQGPNYGHTF
TRBV27	few	TRBJ1-1	NA	TGTGCCAGCACCAAATTACCGGGACCGGGGGTTGAAGCTTTCTTT	CASTKLPGPGVEAFF
TRBV3-1	many	TRBJ2-3	TRBD1	TGTGCCAGCAGCCAAGGTACAGGGGACCGCACTAAGGGAGATACGCAGTATTTT	CASSQGTGDRTKGDTQYF
TRBV4-2	NA	TRBJ1-4	NA	TGTGCCAGCAGCCAAGATCGCAGGGAAGGAGAAAAACTGTTTTTT	CASSQDRREGEKLFF
TRBV6-5	NA	TRBJ2-1	NA	TGTGCCAGCAAGATTAAGACAGCCCACAATGAGCAGTTCTTC	CASKIKTAHNEQFF
TRBV7-6	few	TRBJ2-7	NA	TGTGCCAGCAGCCAGGGTAGCCACTACGAGCAGTACTTC	CASSQGSHYEQYF
TRBV5-4	NA	TRBJ1-1	NA	TGTGCCAGCAGCGCCCCAGGGGACACTGAAGCTTTCTTT	CASSAPGDTEAFF
TRBV20-1	NA	TRBJ1-2	TRBD1	TGCAGTGCTCGCCCCCGGGACAGGGGGGACTATGGCTACACCTTC	CSARPRDRGDYGYTF
TRBV20-1	NA	TRBJ2-1	TRBD1	TGCAGTGCTAGGGCAAGGGACAGGGGGCTGTGGAATGAGCAGTTCTTC	CSARARDRGLWNEQFF
TRBV2	few	TRBJ1-2	NA	TGTGCCAGCAGGGGTAGGGTCGGGACTCACTATGGCTACACCTTC	CASRGRVGTHYGYTF
TRBV2	few	TRBJ2-1	TRBD1	TGTGCCAGCAGGCCGGGACAGGTCTACAATGAGCAGTTCTTC	CASRPGQVYNEQFF
TRBV28	few	TRBJ1-1	NA	TGTGCCAGCAGTCCTCGGATGGAGAACACTGAAGCTTTCTTT	CASSPRMENTEAFF
TRBV20-1	NA	TRBJ2-7	TRBD1	TGCAGTGCTAGCCGGGACAGGGGTAACGCGTACTTC	CSASRDRGNAYF
TRBV12-3/TRBV12-4	few	TRBJ1-1	NA	TGTGCCAGCAGTCCGACACCACAGGGCGTAACTGAAGCTTTCTTT	CASSPTPQGVTEAFF
TRBV27	NA	TRBJ1-1	NA	TGTGCCAGCAGTCCAGTCGGGGGCGCATCTGAAGCTTTCTTT	CASSPVGGASEAFF
TRBV20-1	few	TRBJ1-2	NA	TGCAGTGCTAGAGTCCGCACCGGGGCAGAGTACTATGGCTACACCTTC	CSARVRTGAEYYGYTF
TRBV21-1	NA	TRBJ2-1	NA	TGTGAGGGGGTAGTAAGCTCCTACAATGAGCAGTTCTTC	CEGVVSSYNEQFF
TRBV5-1	NA	TRBJ2-7	NA	TGCGCCAGCAGCTTGGGGGTGACAGGGAGGCACGAGCAGTACTTC	CASSLGVTGRHEQYF
TRBV7-9	few	TRBJ2-3	TRBD2	TGTGCCAGCAGCTTAGTACTGGGGACTAGAGACACAGATACGCAGTATTTT	CASSLVLGTRDTDTQYF
TRBV2	NA	TRBJ2-5	NA	TGTGCCAGCAGTGACACTGAGCTGGAGACCCAGTACTTC	CASSDTELETQYF